These T cell receptor beta chains were read from a single sample in a study of shared clonotypes between healthy human individuals. Repertoires were generated with immunoSEQ multiplex PCR, while TCRdb's copy carries only in-frame clones and drops some. The sample holds about 110,000 clones, around 71% seen once. Sequencing was carried out using memory CD8+ T cells sorted from blood. These receptors were taken from a woman in her twenties or thirties in good health. The CDR3 runs from the conserved cysteine through the conserved F or W. D genes are given only for firm matches. Where a row states a size, it is once, few, many or the class of an expanded clone; other rows omit it.

clone size: NA
V gene: TRBV2
D gene: NA
J gene: TRBJ2-7
CDR3 protein: CASSLVYEQYF
CDR3 DNA: TGTGCCAGCAGTCTAGTCTACGAGCAGTACTTC

clone size: NA
V gene: TRBV9
D gene: NA
J gene: TRBJ2-3
CDR3 protein: CASSVTGTDTQYF
CDR3 DNA: TGTGCCAGCAGCGTAACGGGCACAGATACGCAGTATTTT

clone size: NA
V gene: TRBV10-2
D gene: TRBD2
J gene: TRBJ2-1
CDR3 protein: CASVGLAGVGEQFF
CDR3 DNA: TGCGCCAGCGTCGGACTAGCGGGAGTTGGGGAGCAGTTCTTC

clone size: NA
V gene: TRBV5-1
D gene: TRBD2
J gene: TRBJ2-1
CDR3 protein: CASSLVLAEYNEQFF
CDR3 DNA: TGCGCCAGCAGCTTGGTTCTAGCGGAGTACAATGAGCAGTTCTTC

clone size: NA
V gene: TRBV6-1
D gene: TRBD2
J gene: TRBJ2-7
CDR3 protein: CASSGQSGTYEQYF
CDR3 DNA: TGTGCCAGCAGTGGACAAAGCGGGACCTACGAGCAGTACTTC

clone size: NA
V gene: TRBV28
D gene: NA
J gene: TRBJ1-1
CDR3 protein: CASSLLWDVNTEAFF
CDR3 DNA: TGTGCCAGCAGTTTATTGTGGGATGTGAACACTGAAGCTTTCTTT

clone size: few
V gene: TRBV6-4
D gene: NA
J gene: TRBJ2-2
CDR3 protein: CASSDSARVNTGELFF
CDR3 DNA: TGTGCCAGCAGTGACTCGGCACGGGTCAACACCGGGGAGCTGTTTTTT

clone size: NA
V gene: TRBV15
D gene: NA
J gene: TRBJ2-7
CDR3 protein: CATSRGHIYEQYF
CDR3 DNA: TGTGCCACCAGCAGAGGACATATCTACGAGCAGTACTTC

clone size: few
V gene: TRBV29-1
D gene: NA
J gene: TRBJ2-7
CDR3 protein: CSVEEAYEQYF
CDR3 DNA: TGCAGCGTTGAAGAGGCGTACGAGCAGTACTTC

clone size: NA
V gene: TRBV5-4
D gene: TRBD1
J gene: TRBJ1-2
CDR3 protein: CASSLAGGEAYGYTF
CDR3 DNA: TGTGCCAGCAGCTTGGCAGGGGGCGAAGCCTATGGCTACACCTTC

clone size: NA
V gene: TRBV25-1
D gene: NA
J gene: TRBJ2-3
CDR3 protein: CASSDQRKTTDTQYF
CDR3 DNA: TGTGCCAGCAGTGATCAGCGGAAGACCACAGATACGCAGTATTTT

clone size: NA
V gene: TRBV4-2
D gene: TRBD2
J gene: TRBJ2-5
CDR3 protein: CASSQGTSGSYETQYF
CDR3 DNA: TGTGCCAGCAGCCAAGGGACTAGCGGGAGCTATGAGACCCAGTACTTC

clone size: few
V gene: TRBV4-1
D gene: NA
J gene: TRBJ2-7
CDR3 protein: CASSQGQYAYEQYF
CDR3 DNA: TGCGCCAGCAGCCAAGGACAGTACGCCTACGAGCAGTACTTC

clone size: NA
V gene: TRBV14
D gene: TRBD2
J gene: TRBJ2-7
CDR3 protein: CASSQASGGSYEQYF
CDR3 DNA: TGTGCCAGCAGCCAAGCGAGCGGGGGCTCCTACGAGCAGTACTTC

clone size: NA
V gene: TRBV28
D gene: NA
J gene: TRBJ2-5
CDR3 protein: CASSLTRWAETQYF
CDR3 DNA: TGTGCCAGCAGTTTAACTAGGTGGGCAGAGACCCAGTACTTC

clone size: NA
V gene: TRBV9
D gene: TRBD1
J gene: TRBJ1-4
CDR3 protein: CASSARDSNEKLFF
CDR3 DNA: TGTGCCAGCAGCGCGAGGGACAGTAATGAAAAACTGTTTTTT

clone size: few
V gene: TRBV2
D gene: NA
J gene: TRBJ2-7
CDR3 protein: CASSEGQPVSYEQYF
CDR3 DNA: TGTGCCAGCAGTGAAGGACAGCCAGTGTCCTACGAGCAGTACTTC

clone size: few
V gene: TRBV28
D gene: TRBD1
J gene: TRBJ2-3
CDR3 protein: CASSLGTGVTDTQYF
CDR3 DNA: TGTGCCAGCAGTTTGGGGACAGGGGTCACAGATACGCAGTATTTT

clone size: once
V gene: TRBV28
D gene: NA
J gene: TRBJ1-1
CDR3 protein: CASSLCRGRCLPTEAFF
CDR3 DNA: TGTGCCAGCAGTTTATGCAGGGGCAGGTGCCTACCCACTGAAGCTTTCTTT

clone size: NA
V gene: TRBV5-1
D gene: TRBD2
J gene: TRBJ2-3
CDR3 protein: CASSETSGSSSTDTQYF
CDR3 DNA: TGCGCCAGCAGCGAGACTAGCGGGAGCTCTAGCACAGATACGCAGTATTTT

clone size: NA
V gene: TRBV4-1
D gene: TRBD1
J gene: TRBJ2-1
CDR3 protein: CASSQPDRDEQFF
CDR3 DNA: TGCGCCAGCAGCCAACCGGACAGGGATGAGCAGTTCTTC

clone size: NA
V gene: TRBV2
D gene: NA
J gene: TRBJ1-5
CDR3 protein: CASSRETQGLAQPQHF
CDR3 DNA: TGTGCCAGCAGTCGCGAGACCCAGGGGTTGGCTCAGCCCCAGCATTTT

clone size: once
V gene: TRBV4-1
D gene: NA
J gene: TRBJ2-3
CDR3 protein: CASSQESFPRSTDTQYF
CDR3 DNA: TGCGCCAGCAGCCAAGAATCGTTCCCCCGTAGCACAGATACGCAGTATTTT

clone size: NA
V gene: TRBV9
D gene: NA
J gene: TRBJ2-6
CDR3 protein: CASSGRVYGANVLTF
CDR3 DNA: TGTGCCAGCAGCGGCAGGGTATATGGGGCCAACGTCCTGACTTTC

clone size: NA
V gene: TRBV27
D gene: NA
J gene: TRBJ2-1
CDR3 protein: CASSQSGHNYNEQFF
CDR3 DNA: TGTGCCAGCAGCCAGTCGGGACACAACTACAATGAGCAGTTCTTC

clone size: NA
V gene: TRBV12-5
D gene: NA
J gene: TRBJ1-1
CDR3 protein: CASGLAGNTEAFF
CDR3 DNA: TGTGCTAGTGGTTTGGCAGGGAACACTGAAGCTTTCTTT

clone size: NA
V gene: TRBV28
D gene: TRBD1
J gene: TRBJ2-5
CDR3 protein: CASSLSGGIQETQYF
CDR3 DNA: TGTGCCAGCAGTTTGTCAGGGGGAATCCAAGAGACCCAGTACTTC

clone size: NA
V gene: TRBV30
D gene: NA
J gene: TRBJ1-1
CDR3 protein: CAWSLGSNTEAFF
CDR3 DNA: TGTGCCTGGAGTTTAGGCAGTAACACTGAAGCTTTCTTT

clone size: NA
V gene: TRBV18
D gene: NA
J gene: TRBJ1-1
CDR3 protein: CASSPRSSETAENVAFF
CDR3 DNA: TGTGCCAGCTCACCACGATCTTCCGAGACAGCCGAGAATGTAGCTTTCTTT

clone size: NA
V gene: TRBV5-4
D gene: NA
J gene: TRBJ2-1
CDR3 protein: CASSLEPSVYNEQFF
CDR3 DNA: TGTGCCAGCAGCTTGGAGCCTAGCGTCTACAATGAGCAGTTCTTC

clone size: few
V gene: TRBV27
D gene: NA
J gene: TRBJ1-2
CDR3 protein: CASSLTGPSYGYTF
CDR3 DNA: TGTGCCAGCAGTTTGACGGGACCTAGCTATGGCTACACCTTC

clone size: many
V gene: TRBV6-1
D gene: TRBD2
J gene: TRBJ2-1
CDR3 protein: CASSERTSGISEQFF
CDR3 DNA: TGTGCCAGCAGTGAGAGGACTAGCGGGATAAGTGAGCAGTTCTTC

clone size: NA
V gene: TRBV4-2
D gene: NA
J gene: TRBJ1-3
CDR3 protein: CASSPASWAWGNTIYF
CDR3 DNA: TGTGCCAGCAGCCCGGCGTCGTGGGCATGGGGAAACACCATATATTTT

clone size: NA
V gene: TRBV9
D gene: NA
J gene: TRBJ2-5
CDR3 protein: CASWSGSSAPRETQYF
CDR3 DNA: TGTGCCAGCTGGAGTGGGTCTAGCGCGCCTCGAGAGACCCAGTACTTC

clone size: many
V gene: TRBV7-9
D gene: TRBD1
J gene: TRBJ2-7
CDR3 protein: CASADAGTGNYEQYF
CDR3 DNA: TGTGCCAGCGCCGACGCTGGGACAGGGAACTATGAGCAGTACTTC

clone size: NA
V gene: TRBV7-2
D gene: TRBD1
J gene: TRBJ1-6
CDR3 protein: CASSPAGTGPGRTLHF
CDR3 DNA: TGTGCCAGCAGCCCCGCCGGGACAGGGCCGGGCAGAACCCTCCACTTT

clone size: few
V gene: TRBV27
D gene: TRBD2
J gene: TRBJ2-7
CDR3 protein: CASSMQAGGAYEQYF
CDR3 DNA: TGTGCCAGCAGTATGCAAGCGGGAGGCGCCTACGAGCAGTACTTC

clone size: NA
V gene: TRBV27
D gene: NA
J gene: TRBJ2-7
CDR3 protein: CASSSSTGALSYEQYF
CDR3 DNA: TGTGCCAGCAGTTCCTCCACGGGAGCCCTCTCCTACGAGCAGTACTTC

clone size: NA
V gene: TRBV10-3
D gene: NA
J gene: TRBJ2-7
CDR3 protein: CAIGGAYEQYF
CDR3 DNA: TGTGCCATCGGGGGGGCTTACGAGCAGTACTTC

clone size: few
V gene: TRBV25-1
D gene: NA
J gene: TRBJ2-1
CDR3 protein: CASSGSRGNEQFF
CDR3 DNA: TGTGCCAGCAGTGGATCTAGGGGGAATGAGCAGTTCTTC

clone size: NA
V gene: TRBV6-6
D gene: NA
J gene: TRBJ2-3
CDR3 protein: CASSNLDTQYF
CDR3 DNA: TGTGCCAGCAGTAATCTAGATACGCAGTATTTT

clone size: NA
V gene: TRBV6-6
D gene: NA
J gene: TRBJ2-7
CDR3 protein: CASSRSYEQYF
CDR3 DNA: TGTGCCAGTAGTCGATCCTACGAGCAGTACTTC

clone size: many
V gene: TRBV7-2
D gene: TRBD2
J gene: TRBJ2-3
CDR3 protein: CASNRLAGGRTSTDTQYF
CDR3 DNA: TGTGCCAGCAACCGACTAGCGGGAGGCCGAACTAGCACAGATACGCAGTATTTT

clone size: NA
V gene: TRBV2
D gene: TRBD2
J gene: TRBJ2-7
CDR3 protein: CATGEEREGEQYF
CDR3 DNA: TGTGCCACCGGTGAGGAGCGGGAGGGCGAGCAGTACTTC

clone size: NA
V gene: TRBV6-6
D gene: NA
J gene: TRBJ2-7
CDR3 protein: CATRLGDSYEQYF
CDR3 DNA: TGTGCCACACGGCTGGGTGACTCCTACGAGCAGTACTTC

clone size: NA
V gene: TRBV9
D gene: NA
J gene: TRBJ2-7
CDR3 protein: CASSSPTGQRNEQYF
CDR3 DNA: TGTGCCAGCAGTTCCCCCACGGGACAAAGGAACGAGCAGTACTTC

clone size: few
V gene: TRBV14
D gene: NA
J gene: TRBJ1-1
CDR3 protein: CASSTHQGSNAFF
CDR3 DNA: TGTGCCAGCAGTACCCACCAGGGATCGAATGCTTTCTTT

clone size: few
V gene: TRBV19
D gene: TRBD1
J gene: TRBJ1-4
CDR3 protein: CASHTGVDMNRLFF
CDR3 DNA: TGTGCCAGCCATACAGGGGTTGACATGAATCGGCTGTTTTTT

clone size: NA
V gene: TRBV2
D gene: NA
J gene: TRBJ1-2
CDR3 protein: CASSAFQGENGYTF
CDR3 DNA: TGTGCCAGCAGCGCGTTCCAGGGTGAGAATGGCTACACCTTC

clone size: NA
V gene: TRBV5-8
D gene: NA
J gene: TRBJ1-4
CDR3 protein: CASRVGVNPSNTTNEKLFF
CDR3 DNA: TGTGCCAGCAGGGTCGGGGTAAACCCAAGCAATACAACTAATGAAAAACTGTTTTTT

clone size: NA
V gene: TRBV5-1
D gene: TRBD2
J gene: TRBJ2-7
CDR3 protein: CASTRLAGGSYEQYF
CDR3 DNA: TGCGCCAGCACCCGACTAGCGGGAGGTTCATACGAGCAGTACTTC

clone size: NA
V gene: TRBV6-5
D gene: NA
J gene: TRBJ2-2
CDR3 protein: CASTKSLDSAGELFF
CDR3 DNA: TGTGCCAGCACCAAATCGCTCGACTCAGCCGGGGAGCTGTTTTTT

clone size: few
V gene: TRBV4-2
D gene: NA
J gene: TRBJ2-2
CDR3 protein: CASSQDLQLVWTGELFF
CDR3 DNA: TGTGCCAGCAGCCAAGATCTGCAACTAGTTTGGACCGGGGAGCTGTTTTTT

clone size: NA
V gene: TRBV2
D gene: NA
J gene: TRBJ1-2
CDR3 protein: CASTGQIVYGYTF
CDR3 DNA: TGTGCCAGCACTGGACAAATCGTCTATGGCTACACCTTC

clone size: NA
V gene: TRBV27
D gene: NA
J gene: TRBJ1-4
CDR3 protein: CASRRTGVGTNEKLFF
CDR3 DNA: TGTGCCAGCAGGAGGACGGGTGTTGGGACTAATGAAAAACTGTTTTTT

clone size: NA
V gene: TRBV5-7
D gene: NA
J gene: TRBJ2-3
CDR3 protein: CASSRRAGSTDTQYF
CDR3 DNA: TGTGCCAGCAGCCGCCGGGCGGGTAGCACAGATACGCAGTATTTT

clone size: few
V gene: TRBV6-6
D gene: NA
J gene: TRBJ2-3
CDR3 protein: CASSYAWEPTDTQYF
CDR3 DNA: TGTGCCAGCAGTTACGCTTGGGAACCCACAGATACGCAGTATTTT

clone size: NA
V gene: TRBV27
D gene: TRBD1
J gene: TRBJ1-4
CDR3 protein: CASTSGQANEKLFF
CDR3 DNA: TGTGCCAGCACCTCGGGACAGGCTAATGAAAAACTGTTTTTT

clone size: NA
V gene: TRBV6-4
D gene: NA
J gene: TRBJ2-2
CDR3 protein: CASSLESGGTGELFF
CDR3 DNA: TGTGCCAGTTCGCTAGAGTCTGGGGGCACCGGGGAGCTGTTTTTT